This T cell receptor (beta chain) was identified in a study of blood T cell repertoires in COVID-19. Study information: Acute-phase and convalescent COVID-19 samples originated in the United States, Italy and Spain.

Trimming shortened V by 0 bases and J by 0 bases, and 4 bases separated the two germline ends. The V gene's germline CDR1 is SGHRS and CDR2 YFSETQ. The CDR3 consists of 14 residues. TCRdb's table, derived via immunoSEQ multiplex PCR, lists solely in-frame clones and lacks some. The repertoire includes roughly 250,000 clones, 70% to 85% of them detected once, and 1.9% sits in the top ten. The material sequenced was peripheral blood. The receptor was isolated from a woman older than 75 with acute or convalescent COVID-19. The rearrangement uses TRBV5-1 and TRBJ2-1; D not certain. This CDR3 is CASSLESSYNEQFF. CDR3 DNA: TGCGCCAGCAGCTTGGAGAGCTCCTACAATGAGCAGTTCTTC.